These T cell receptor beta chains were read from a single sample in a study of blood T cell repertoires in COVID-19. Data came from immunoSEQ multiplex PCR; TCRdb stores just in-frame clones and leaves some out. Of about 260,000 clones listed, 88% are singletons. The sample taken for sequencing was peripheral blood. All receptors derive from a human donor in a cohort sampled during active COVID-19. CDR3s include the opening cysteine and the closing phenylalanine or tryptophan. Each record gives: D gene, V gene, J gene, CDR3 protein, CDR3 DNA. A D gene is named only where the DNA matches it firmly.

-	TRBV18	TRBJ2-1	CASSRERADGGEQFF	TGTGCCAGCTCCCGGGAGCGGGCCGATGGGGGTGAGCAGTTCTTC
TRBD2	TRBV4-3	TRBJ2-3	CASSQAISGSGTDTQYF	TGCGCCAGCAGCCAAGCAATTAGCGGGAGTGGCACAGATACGCAGTATTTT
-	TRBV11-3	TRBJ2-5	CASSFSGFDGETQYF	TGTGCCAGCAGCTTCTCGGGTTTCGACGGAGAGACCCAGTACTTC
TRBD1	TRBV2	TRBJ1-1	CASSARTGDNEAFF	TGTGCCAGCAGTGCTCGGACAGGGGATAATGAAGCTTTCTTT
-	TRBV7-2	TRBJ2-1	CASSLSRESIYNEQFF	TGTGCCAGCAGCTTATCTCGGGAGAGCATCTACAATGAGCAGTTCTTC
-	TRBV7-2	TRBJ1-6	CASSLAGQHNSPLHF	TGTGCCAGCAGCTTAGCTGGACAGCATAATTCACCCCTCCACTTT
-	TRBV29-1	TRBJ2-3	CSVEGRYTDTQYF	TGCAGCGTTGAGGGCAGATACACAGATACGCAGTATTTT
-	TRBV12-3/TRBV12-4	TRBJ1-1	CASSLEQNTAFF	TGTGCCAGCAGTTTAGAACAGAACACGGCTTTCTTT
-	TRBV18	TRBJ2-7	CASSDTGTPQYEQYF	TGTGCCAGCTCCGACACCGGGACTCCCCAATACGAGCAGTACTTC
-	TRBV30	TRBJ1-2	CAWSPLNRVEYGYTF	TGTGCCTGGAGCCCCCTTAACAGGGTGGAATATGGCTACACCTTC
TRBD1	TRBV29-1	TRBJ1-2	CSVPGRDREGYTF	TGCAGCGTTCCGGGACGGGACAGGGAAGGCTACACCTTC
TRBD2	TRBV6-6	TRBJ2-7	CASSYGTSGTGEQYF	TGTGCCAGCAGTTACGGTACTAGCGGGACGGGCGAGCAGTACTTC
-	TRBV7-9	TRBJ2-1	CASTMAGDNEQFF	TGTGCCAGCACCATGGCCGGGGACAATGAGCAGTTCTTC
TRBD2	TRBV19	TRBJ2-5	CASSIGSGWETQYF	TGTGCCAGTAGTATAGGTAGCGGGTGGGAGACCCAGTACTTC
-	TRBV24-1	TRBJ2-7	CATSALGAEFHEQYF	TGTGCCACCAGTGCCCTGGGGGCAGAGTTCCACGAGCAGTACTTC